What follows is one T cell receptor (beta chain) and its context. What it binds is unknown. This sample was included in a study of cytomegalovirus exposure and HLA in healthy donors. Overall study context: Counted in an early data release were approximately 85 million unique TCRs from HLA-typed donors. Study-wide points: A few chains linked to CMV were shown in vitro to be specific for CMV antigens.

PCR primers comprised 60 Vbeta and 13 Jbeta primers. The protocol was immunoSEQ multiplex PCR, while the TCRdb copy is restricted to in-frame clones and leaves out a portion. The sample holds about 160,000 clones; around 86% are singletons and the top ten take more than 1.5%. Sample: PBMCs. This clonotype was obtained from a human donor in good health.

The CDR3 bases are TGTGCCAGCTCACTTACGACAGGACATACAGATACGCAGTATTTT. Protein: CASSLTTGHTDTQYF. The chain is built from TRBV18 and TRBJ2-3, with D maybe TRBD1 (6 bases). V lost 4 bases, J lost 3 bases, and 14 bases lay in between. Per germline, CDR1 KGHSH and CDR2 LQKENI. There are 15 residues in the CDR3.